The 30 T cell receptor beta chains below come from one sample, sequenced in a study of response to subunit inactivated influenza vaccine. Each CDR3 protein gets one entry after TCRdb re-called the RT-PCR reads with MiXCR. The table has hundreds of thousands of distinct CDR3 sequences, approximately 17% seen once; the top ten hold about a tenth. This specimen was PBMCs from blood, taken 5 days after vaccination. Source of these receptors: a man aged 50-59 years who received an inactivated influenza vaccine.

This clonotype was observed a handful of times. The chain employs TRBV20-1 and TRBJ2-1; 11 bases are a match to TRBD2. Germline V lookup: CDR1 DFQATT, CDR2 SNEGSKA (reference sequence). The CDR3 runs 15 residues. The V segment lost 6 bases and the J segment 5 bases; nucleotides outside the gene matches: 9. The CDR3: CSASSGGAIHNEQFF. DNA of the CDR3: TGCAGTGCCAGTAGCGGGGGGGCCATCCACAATGAGCAGTTCTTC.

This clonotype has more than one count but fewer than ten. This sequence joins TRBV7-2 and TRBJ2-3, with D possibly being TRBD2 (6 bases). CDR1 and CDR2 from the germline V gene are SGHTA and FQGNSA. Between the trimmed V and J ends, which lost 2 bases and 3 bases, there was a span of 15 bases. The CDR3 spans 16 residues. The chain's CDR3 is CASSLQPGLSTDTQYF. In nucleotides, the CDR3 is TGTGCCAGCAGCTTACAACCGGGACTCTCAACAGATACGCAGTATTTT.

For the CDR3, the DNA is TGCAGTGCTAGACTCTGGGGCGGGGATACGCAGTATTTT. Translated, it gives CSARLWGGDTQYF. The rearrangement joins TRBV20-1 to TRBJ2-3, with D tentatively TRBD1 or TRBD2 (5 bases each). Germline V gives CDR1 DFQATT, CDR2 SNEGSKA (reference sequence). CDR3 length equals 13 residues. Between the trimmed V and J ends, which lost 2 bases and 6 bases, there was a span of 12 bases.

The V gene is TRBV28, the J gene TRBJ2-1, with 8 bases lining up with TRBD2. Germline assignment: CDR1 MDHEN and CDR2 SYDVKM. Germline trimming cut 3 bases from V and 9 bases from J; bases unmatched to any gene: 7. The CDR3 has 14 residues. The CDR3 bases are TGTGCCAGCAGTTTTCGGCTAGCGGGTGGTGAGCAGTTCTTC. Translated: CASSFRLAGGEQFF.

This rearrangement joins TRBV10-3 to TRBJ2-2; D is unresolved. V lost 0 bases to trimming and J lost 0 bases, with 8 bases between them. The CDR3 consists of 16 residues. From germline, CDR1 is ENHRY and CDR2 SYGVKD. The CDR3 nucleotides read TGTGCCATCAGTGAGTCGACCTACGCGAACACCGGGGAGCTGTTTTTT. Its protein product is CAISESTYANTGELFF.

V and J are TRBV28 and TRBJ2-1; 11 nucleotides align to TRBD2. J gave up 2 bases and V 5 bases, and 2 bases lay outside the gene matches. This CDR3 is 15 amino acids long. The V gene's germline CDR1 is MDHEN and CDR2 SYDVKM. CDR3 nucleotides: TGTGCCAGCAGTACTAGCGGGAGACCCTACAATGAGCAGTTCTTC. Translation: CASSTSGRPYNEQFF.

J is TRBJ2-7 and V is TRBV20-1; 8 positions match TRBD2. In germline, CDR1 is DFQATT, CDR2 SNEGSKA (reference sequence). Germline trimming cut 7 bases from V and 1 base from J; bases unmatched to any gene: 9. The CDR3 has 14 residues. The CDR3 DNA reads TGCAGTGTCAGGTTTGGCGGGAGGTCCTACGAGCAGTACTTC. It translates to CSVRFGGRSYEQYF.

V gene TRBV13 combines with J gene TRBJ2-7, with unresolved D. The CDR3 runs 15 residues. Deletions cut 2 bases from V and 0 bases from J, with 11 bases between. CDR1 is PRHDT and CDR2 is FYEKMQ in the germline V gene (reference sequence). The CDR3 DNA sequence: TGTGCCAGCAGCTTACAAAGAGGCACCTCCTACGAGCAGTACTTC. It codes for CASSLQRGTSYEQYF.

The CDR3 nucleotides are TGTGCCAGCAGTTTGGACAGTATAGTCTCAGATACGCAGTATTTT. Encoded protein: CASSLDSIVSDTQYF. The rearrangement joins TRBV12-3 or TRBV12-4 to TRBJ2-3, with D perhaps matching TRBD1 (6 bases). V lost 3 bases and J 4 bases, leaving 14 bases between the germline ends. The CDR3 covers 15 residues.

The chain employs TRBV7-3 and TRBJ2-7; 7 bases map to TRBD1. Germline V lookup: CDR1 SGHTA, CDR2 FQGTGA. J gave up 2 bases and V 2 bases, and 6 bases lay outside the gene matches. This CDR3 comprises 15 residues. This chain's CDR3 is CASSLEGGAAYEQYF. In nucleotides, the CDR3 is TGTGCCAGCAGCTTAGAAGGGGGCGCGGCCTACGAGCAGTACTTC.

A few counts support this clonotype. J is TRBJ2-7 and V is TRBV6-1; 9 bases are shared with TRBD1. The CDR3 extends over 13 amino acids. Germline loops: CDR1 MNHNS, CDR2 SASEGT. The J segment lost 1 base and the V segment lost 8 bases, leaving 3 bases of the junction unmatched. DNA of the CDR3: TGTGCCAGCCTTGGACAGGGGTCCTACGAGCAGTACTTC. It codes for CASLGQGSYEQYF.

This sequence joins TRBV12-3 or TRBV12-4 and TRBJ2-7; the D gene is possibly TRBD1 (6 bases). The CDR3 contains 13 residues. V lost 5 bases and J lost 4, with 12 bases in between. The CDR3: CASSTARGYEQYF. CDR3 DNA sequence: TGTGCCAGCAGTACGGCTAGGGGGTACGAGCAGTACTTC.

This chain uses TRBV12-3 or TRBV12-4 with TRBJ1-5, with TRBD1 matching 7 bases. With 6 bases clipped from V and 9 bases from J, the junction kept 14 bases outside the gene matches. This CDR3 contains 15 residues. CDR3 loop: CASRPDRAEKWPQHF. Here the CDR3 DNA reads TGTGCCAGCAGACCCGACAGGGCGGAGAAATGGCCCCAGCATTTT.

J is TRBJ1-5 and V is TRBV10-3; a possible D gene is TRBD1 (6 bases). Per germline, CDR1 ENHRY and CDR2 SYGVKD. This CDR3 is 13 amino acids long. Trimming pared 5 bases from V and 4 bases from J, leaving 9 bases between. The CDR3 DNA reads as TGTGCCATCAGTCACAGGGTGAATCAGCCCCAGCATTTT. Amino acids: CAISHRVNQPQHF.

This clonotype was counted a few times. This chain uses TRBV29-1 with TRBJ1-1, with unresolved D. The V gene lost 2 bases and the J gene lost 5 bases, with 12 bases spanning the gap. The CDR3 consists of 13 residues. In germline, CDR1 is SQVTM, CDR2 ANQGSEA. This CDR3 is CSVERKAATEAFF. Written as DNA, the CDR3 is TGCAGCGTTGAAAGGAAAGCAGCAACTGAAGCTTTCTTT.

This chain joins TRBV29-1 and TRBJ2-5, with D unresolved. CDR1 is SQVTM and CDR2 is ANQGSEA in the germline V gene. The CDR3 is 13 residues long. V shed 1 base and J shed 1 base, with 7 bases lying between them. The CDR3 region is CSVEVSSQETQYF. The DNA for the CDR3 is TGCAGCGTTGAAGTCAGTAGCCAAGAGACCCAGTACTTC.

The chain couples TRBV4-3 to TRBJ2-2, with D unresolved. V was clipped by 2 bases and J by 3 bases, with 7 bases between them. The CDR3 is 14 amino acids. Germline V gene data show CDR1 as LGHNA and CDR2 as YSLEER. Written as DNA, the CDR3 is TGCGCCAGCAGCCAATTGACTCACACCGGGGAGCTGTTTTTT. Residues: CASSQLTHTGELFF.

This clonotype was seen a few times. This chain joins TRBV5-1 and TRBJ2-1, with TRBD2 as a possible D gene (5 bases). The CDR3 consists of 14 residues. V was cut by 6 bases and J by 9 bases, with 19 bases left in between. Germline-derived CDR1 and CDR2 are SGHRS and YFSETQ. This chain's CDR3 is CASTQGGRDGEQFF. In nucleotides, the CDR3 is TGCGCCAGCACCCAAGGAGGCAGAGATGGTGAGCAGTTCTTC.

Written as DNA, the CDR3 is TGTGCCAGCAGCCTTCGTCGGAACGAGCAGTACTTC. Protein product: CASSLRRNEQYF. The rearrangement links TRBV11-2 to TRBJ2-7; D remains ambiguous. Germline assignment: CDR1 SGHAT and CDR2 FQNNGV. The CDR3 length is 12 residues. V was shortened by 5 bases and J by 5 bases, with 10 bases between the two germline ends.

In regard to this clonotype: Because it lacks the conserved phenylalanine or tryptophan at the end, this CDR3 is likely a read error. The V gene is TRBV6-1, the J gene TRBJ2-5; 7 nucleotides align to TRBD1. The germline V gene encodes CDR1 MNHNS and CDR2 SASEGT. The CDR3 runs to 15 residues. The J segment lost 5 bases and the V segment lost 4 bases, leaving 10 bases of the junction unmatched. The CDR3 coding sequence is TGTGCCAGCAGTGTTCCGGGACAGAAGGCTGAGACCCAGTACTTG. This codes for CASSVPGQKAETQYL.

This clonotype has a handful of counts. CDR3 sequence (DNA): TGCGCCAGCAGCCGAGAACCAGGGCGCTCCTACAATGAGCAGTTCTTC. It yields the protein CASSREPGRSYNEQFF. J is TRBJ2-1 and V is TRBV5-1, with a weak D call TRBD1 (5 bases). V dropped 4 bases and J dropped 0 bases, with 14 bases sitting between them. CDR3 length: 16 residues. Germline CDR1 reads SGHRS; CDR2 reads YFSETQ.

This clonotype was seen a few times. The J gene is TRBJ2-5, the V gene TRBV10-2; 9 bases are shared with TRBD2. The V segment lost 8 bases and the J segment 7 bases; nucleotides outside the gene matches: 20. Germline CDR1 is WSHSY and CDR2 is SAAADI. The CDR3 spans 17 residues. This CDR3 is CASQFTAGGRKIATQYF. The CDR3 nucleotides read TGCGCCAGCCAATTTACAGCGGGGGGCCGTAAAATTGCGACCCAGTACTTC.

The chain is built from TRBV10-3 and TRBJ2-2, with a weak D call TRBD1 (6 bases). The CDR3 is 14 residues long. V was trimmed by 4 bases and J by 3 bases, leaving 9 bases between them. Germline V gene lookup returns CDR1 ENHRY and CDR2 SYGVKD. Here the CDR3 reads CAISATGDTGELFF. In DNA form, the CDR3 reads TGTGCCATCAGTGCGACAGGAGACACCGGGGAGCTGTTTTTT.

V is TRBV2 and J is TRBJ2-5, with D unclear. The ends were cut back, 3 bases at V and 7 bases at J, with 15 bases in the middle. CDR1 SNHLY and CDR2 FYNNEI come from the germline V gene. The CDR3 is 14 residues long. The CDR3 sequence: CASSDPPGVGTQYF. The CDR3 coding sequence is TGTGCCAGCAGTGACCCCCCTGGGGTGGGGACCCAGTACTTC.

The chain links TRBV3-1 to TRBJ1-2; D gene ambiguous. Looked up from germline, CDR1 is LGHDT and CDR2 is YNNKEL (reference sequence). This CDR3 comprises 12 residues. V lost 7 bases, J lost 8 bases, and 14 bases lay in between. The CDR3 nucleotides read TGTGCCAGCACCCTAGGCGGACTCGGCTACACCTTC. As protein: CASTLGGLGYTF.

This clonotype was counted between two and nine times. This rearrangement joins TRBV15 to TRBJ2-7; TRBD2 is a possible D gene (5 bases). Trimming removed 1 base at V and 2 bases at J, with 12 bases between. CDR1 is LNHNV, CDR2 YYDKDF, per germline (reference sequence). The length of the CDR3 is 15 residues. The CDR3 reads CATSRGEGPTYEQYF. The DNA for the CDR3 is TGTGCCACCAGCAGAGGTGAGGGCCCAACCTACGAGCAGTACTTC.

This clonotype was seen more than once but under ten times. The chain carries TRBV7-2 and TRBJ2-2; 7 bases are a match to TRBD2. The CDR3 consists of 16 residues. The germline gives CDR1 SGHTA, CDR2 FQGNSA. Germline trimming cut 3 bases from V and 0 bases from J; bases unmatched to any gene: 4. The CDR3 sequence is CASSLPSGANTGELFF. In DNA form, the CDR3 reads TGTGCCAGCAGCTTGCCTAGCGGAGCGAACACCGGGGAGCTGTTTTTT.

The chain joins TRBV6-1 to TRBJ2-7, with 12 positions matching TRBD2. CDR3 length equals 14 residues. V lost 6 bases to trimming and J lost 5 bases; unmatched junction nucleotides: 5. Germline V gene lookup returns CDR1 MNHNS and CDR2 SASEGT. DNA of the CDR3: TGTGCCAGCAGACCTGGACTAGCGGGGAACGAGCAGTACTTC. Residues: CASRPGLAGNEQYF.

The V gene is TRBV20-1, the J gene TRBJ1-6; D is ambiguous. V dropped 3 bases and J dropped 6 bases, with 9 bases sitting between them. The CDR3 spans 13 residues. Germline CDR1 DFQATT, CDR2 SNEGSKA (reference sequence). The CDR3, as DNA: TGCAGTGCTAGTCCGGCGTTTAATTCACCCCTCCACTTT. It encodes CSASPAFNSPLHF.

CDR3 region: CASSGTTGGPTGELFF. CDR3 bases: TGCGCCAGCAGCGGCACAACAGGGGGCCCCACCGGGGAGCTGTTTTTT. The J gene is TRBJ2-2, the V gene TRBV4-3, with 9 bases that match TRBD1. Losses at the gene ends were 5 bases for V and 4 bases for J; bases not matched to a gene: 8. Per germline, CDR1 LGHNA and CDR2 YSLEER. This CDR3 has 16 residues.